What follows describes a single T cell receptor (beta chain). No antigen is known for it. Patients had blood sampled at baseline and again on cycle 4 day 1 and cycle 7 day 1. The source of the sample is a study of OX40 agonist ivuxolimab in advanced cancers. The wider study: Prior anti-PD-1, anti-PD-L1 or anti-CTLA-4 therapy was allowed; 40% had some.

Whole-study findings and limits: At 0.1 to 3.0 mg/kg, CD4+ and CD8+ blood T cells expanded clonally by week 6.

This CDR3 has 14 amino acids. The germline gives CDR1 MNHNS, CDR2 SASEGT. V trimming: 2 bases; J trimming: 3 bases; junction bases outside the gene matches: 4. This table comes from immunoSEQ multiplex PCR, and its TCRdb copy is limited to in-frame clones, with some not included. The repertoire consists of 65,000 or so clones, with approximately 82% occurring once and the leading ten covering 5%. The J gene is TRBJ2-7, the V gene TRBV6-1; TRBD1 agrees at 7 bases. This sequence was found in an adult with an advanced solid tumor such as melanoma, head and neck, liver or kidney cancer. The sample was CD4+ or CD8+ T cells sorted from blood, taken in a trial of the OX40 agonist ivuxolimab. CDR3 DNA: TGTGCCAGCAGTGAACGGGGACAGAGCTACGAGCAGTACTTC. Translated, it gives CASSERGQSYEQYF.